This T cell receptor (beta chain) was obtained from a study of blood T cell repertoires in COVID-19. Study-wide context: The origin of the acute and convalescent COVID-19 samples was the United States, Italy and Spain.

Generated by immunoSEQ multiplex PCR, the TCRdb table keeps only in-frame clones and is missing some. The data hold about 42,000 clones, with 75% to 80% observed a single time. The sequenced material came from peripheral blood. This receptor was identified in a man in his 70s with active or convalescent COVID-19.

The CDR3 region has the DNA TGTGCCAGCAGCCCCAGGGTTACCGGGGAGCTGTTTTTT. It encodes CASSPRVTGELFF. The V and J genes are TRBV11-2 and TRBJ2-2, with TRBD1 as a possible D gene (5 bases). The CDR3 extends over 13 amino acids. Per germline, CDR1 SGHAT and CDR2 FQNNGV. V lost 5 bases to trimming and J lost 5 bases, with 9 bases between them.